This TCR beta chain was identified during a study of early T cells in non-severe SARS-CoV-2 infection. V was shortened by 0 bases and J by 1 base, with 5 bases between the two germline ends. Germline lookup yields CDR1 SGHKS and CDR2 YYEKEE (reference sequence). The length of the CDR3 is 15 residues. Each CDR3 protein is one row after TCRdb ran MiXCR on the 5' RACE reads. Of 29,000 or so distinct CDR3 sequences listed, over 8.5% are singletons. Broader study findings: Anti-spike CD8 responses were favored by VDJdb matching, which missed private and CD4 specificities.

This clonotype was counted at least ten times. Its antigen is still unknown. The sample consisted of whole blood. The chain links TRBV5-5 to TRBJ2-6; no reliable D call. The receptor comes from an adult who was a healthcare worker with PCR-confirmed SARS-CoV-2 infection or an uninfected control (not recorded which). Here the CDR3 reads CASSLGGSGANVLTF. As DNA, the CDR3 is TGTGCCAGCAGCTTGGGCGGATCTGGGGCCAACGTCCTGACTTTC.